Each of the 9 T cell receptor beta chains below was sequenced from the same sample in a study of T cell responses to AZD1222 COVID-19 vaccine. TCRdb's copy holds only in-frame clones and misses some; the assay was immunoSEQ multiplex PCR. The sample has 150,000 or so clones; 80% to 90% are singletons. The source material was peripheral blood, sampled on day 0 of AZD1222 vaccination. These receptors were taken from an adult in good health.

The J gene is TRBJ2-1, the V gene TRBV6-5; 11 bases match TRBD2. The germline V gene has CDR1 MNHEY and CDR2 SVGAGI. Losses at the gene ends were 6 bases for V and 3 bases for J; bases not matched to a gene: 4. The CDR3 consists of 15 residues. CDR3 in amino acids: CASRPGLAVYNEQFF. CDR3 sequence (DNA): TGTGCCAGCAGACCGGGACTAGCGGTCTACAATGAGCAGTTCTTC.

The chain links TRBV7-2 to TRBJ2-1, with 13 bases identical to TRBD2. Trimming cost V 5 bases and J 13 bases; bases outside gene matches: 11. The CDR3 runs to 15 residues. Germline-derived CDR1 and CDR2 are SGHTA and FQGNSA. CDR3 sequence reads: CASSKTSGRSYGQFF. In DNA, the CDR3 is TGTGCCAGCAGCAAGACTAGCGGGAGGTCCTACGGACAGTTCTTC.

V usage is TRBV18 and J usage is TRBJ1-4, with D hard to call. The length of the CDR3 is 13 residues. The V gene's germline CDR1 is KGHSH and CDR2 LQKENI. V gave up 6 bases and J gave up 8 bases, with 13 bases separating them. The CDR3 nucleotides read TGTGCCAGCTCCCCTGGGGTTGGGGAAAAACTGTTTTTT. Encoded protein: CASSPGVGEKLFF.

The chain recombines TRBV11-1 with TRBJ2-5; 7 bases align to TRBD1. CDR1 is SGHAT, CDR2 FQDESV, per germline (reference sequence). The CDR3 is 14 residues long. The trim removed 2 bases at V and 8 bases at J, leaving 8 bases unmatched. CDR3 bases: TGTGCCAGCAGCTTAAGGGGGCTGCCGGGAACCCAGTACTTC. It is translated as CASSLRGLPGTQYF.

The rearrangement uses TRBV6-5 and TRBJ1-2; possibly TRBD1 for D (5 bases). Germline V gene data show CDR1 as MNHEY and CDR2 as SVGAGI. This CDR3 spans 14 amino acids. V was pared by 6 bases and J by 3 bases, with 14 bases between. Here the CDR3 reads CASREWGDDYGYTF. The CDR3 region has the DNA TGTGCCAGCAGGGAGTGGGGGGACGACTATGGCTACACCTTC.

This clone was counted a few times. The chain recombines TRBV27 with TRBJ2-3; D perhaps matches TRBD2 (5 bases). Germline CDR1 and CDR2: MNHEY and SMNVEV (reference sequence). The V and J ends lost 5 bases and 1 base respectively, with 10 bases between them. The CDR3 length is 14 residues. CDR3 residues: CASSTSAGTDTQYF. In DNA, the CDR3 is TGTGCCAGCAGTACCTCAGCGGGCACAGATACGCAGTATTTT.

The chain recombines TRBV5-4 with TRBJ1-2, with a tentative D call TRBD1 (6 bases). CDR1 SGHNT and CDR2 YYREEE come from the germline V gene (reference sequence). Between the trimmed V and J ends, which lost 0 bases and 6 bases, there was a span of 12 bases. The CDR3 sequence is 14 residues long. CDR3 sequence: CASSLVGALNGYTF. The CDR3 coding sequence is TGTGCCAGCAGCTTGGTGGGGGCGCTGAATGGCTACACCTTC.

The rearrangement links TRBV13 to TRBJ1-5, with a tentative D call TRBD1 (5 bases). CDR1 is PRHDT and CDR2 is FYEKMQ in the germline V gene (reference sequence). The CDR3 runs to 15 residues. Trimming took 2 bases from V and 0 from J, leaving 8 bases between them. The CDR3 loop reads CASSLRGSSNQPQHF. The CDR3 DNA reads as TGTGCCAGCAGCTTACGGGGCTCTAGCAATCAGCCCCAGCATTTT.

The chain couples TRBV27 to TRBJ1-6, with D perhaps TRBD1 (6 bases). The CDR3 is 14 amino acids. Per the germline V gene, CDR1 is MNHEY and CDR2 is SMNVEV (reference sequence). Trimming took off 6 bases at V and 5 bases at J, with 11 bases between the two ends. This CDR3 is CASRLDRNNSPLHF. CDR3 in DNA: TGTGCCAGCAGACTGGACAGAAATAATTCACCCCTCCACTTT.